This TCR beta chain was identified in a study of blood T cell repertoires in COVID-19. As for the study in general: The United States, Italy and Spain were the sources of the acute and convalescent COVID-19 samples.

Clones were sequenced by immunoSEQ multiplex PCR, and TCRdb holds only the in-frame ones, with some missing. In the table there are about 74,000 clones, 70% to 90% of which are singletons. CDR3 length: 15 amino acids. The ends lost 0 bases at V and 7 bases at J; junction bases unmatched: 8. The germline V gene encodes CDR1 SGHRS and CDR2 YFSETQ. The receptor was derived from a woman of 80 years or more with active or convalescent COVID-19. The genes are TRBV5-1 and TRBJ1-2, with 8 bases that match TRBD1. Sequencing used peripheral blood. The chain's CDR3 is CASSLEGRGLTGYTF. Here the CDR3 DNA reads TGCGCCAGCAGCTTGGAGGGCAGGGGGCTAACTGGCTACACCTTC.